Detailed here is one T cell receptor (beta chain). This sample is part of a study of shared clonotypes between healthy human individuals. Here immunoSEQ multiplex PCR was the method, and the copy in TCRdb shows in-frame clones only, minus some. Found here are roughly 500,000 clones, about 96% of them singletons; the top ten hold under 0.065%. There are 14 residues in the CDR3. V lost 8 bases, J lost 3 bases, and 17 bases lay in between. Germline lookup yields CDR1 LNHDA and CDR2 SQIVND (reference sequence). Sequencing used naive CD4+ T cells sorted from blood. Subset in this sample: CD45RA+ positively selected. This receptor was obtained from a woman under 40 in good health. The chain carries TRBV19 and TRBJ2-7, with a weak D call TRBD2 (6 bases). CDR3 sequence reads: CASGSGDSSYEQYF. For the CDR3, the DNA is TGTGCCAGTGGGTCCGGGGACTCGAGCTACGAGCAGTACTTC. Combining the CDR3 with reference TRBV19 and TRBJ2-7 gives the whole variable domain DGGITQSPKYLFRKEGQNVTLSCEQNLNHDAMYWYRQDPGQGLRLIYYSQIVNDFQKGDIAEGYSVSREKKESFPLTVTSAQKNPTAFYLCASGSGDSSYEQYFGPGTRLTVT.